This entry describes one T cell receptor (beta chain). This clonotype was seen once. Its cognate antigen has yet to be identified. Base-call qualities are not available, and no considerably larger clone is one nucleotide away. One read offers little support. At the junction V is shortened by 3 bases and J by 11 bases, with 17 bases in between. The germline V gene specifies SGHRS as CDR1 and YFSETQ as CDR2. Counted from cysteine to phenylalanine, this CDR3 has 13 amino acids. Solely the CDR3 DNA is kept, with 39 bases framed from the first base. This sample was taken from a study of CD8 T cells in Susac syndrome (dated by TCRdb to the late 2010s). Concerning the study at large: Whether CD8+ T cell activation and differentiation in Susac syndrome was antigen driven was tested using repertoire sequencing. Summary of the overall study and its limitations: The study acknowledged that relatively few individuals were included in the TCR sequencing and HLA analysis.

RNA was extracted with the RNeasy kit and roughly 0.45 to 1 ug was reverse transcribed using random hexamers. TCR beta CDR3 regions were amplified with the immunoSEQ multiplex PCR assay covering 54 Vbeta and 13 Jbeta segments. PCR amplification bias was corrected using a synthetic template baseline for primer optimization and computational correction. From the authors' description of their analysis: Reads were annotated to V, D and J genes per IMGT and analyzed with immunoSEQ Analyzer, keeping only productive sequences. Clonality was calculated as one minus the Shannon entropy normalized by log2 of the number of productive unique sequences. For each patient and control, public and private clones were evaluated among the 100 most prevalent clones. A clone was defined as Susac-specific if it was absent from the healthy and MS cohorts, from roughly 980 published viral clones and from other ImmuneACCESS disease sequences. The public reads were quality trimmed at Q25 with fastp and then assembled into clones with MiXCR by TCRdb, keeping productive beta chains. Identical CDR3 proteins give one entry, which carries the most common genes and DNA. These V and J calls originate from TCRdb's pipeline instead of the authors' own analysis. This sample lists approximately 170,000 distinct CDR3 sequences; just over 90% were detected once. Roughly 0.08% of the sample rests with the top ten.

Peripheral blood CD8+ and CD4+ T cells from healthy donors, Susac syndrome patients and multiple sclerosis patients were profiled using high-throughput TCR beta sequencing. The healthy donors served as controls matched for age and sex. Bulk CD8+ and CD4+ T cells were purified magnetically by negative isolation, whereas CD8+ TEMRA cells were enriched by FACS. Blood was drawn into EDTA tubes, processed within 24 hours, and PBMCs were isolated by density gradient centrifugation. PBMCs intended for TCR sequencing were cryopreserved in liquid nitrogen and were subsequently thawed in a 37 degrees C water bath. Purity of sorted or isolated CD4+, CD8+ and CD8+ TEMRA cells was at least 90%.

The sequence joins TRBV5-1 to TRBJ1-1; TRBD1 might be the D gene, on 5 matching bases. The sequenced material came from CD4+ T cells from PBMCs. The receptor comes from a human donor in good health. The nucleotide sequence is TGCGCCAGCAGCTCGGGACCTCCCCTGGATGCTTTCTTT. It specifies CASSSGPPLDAFF.